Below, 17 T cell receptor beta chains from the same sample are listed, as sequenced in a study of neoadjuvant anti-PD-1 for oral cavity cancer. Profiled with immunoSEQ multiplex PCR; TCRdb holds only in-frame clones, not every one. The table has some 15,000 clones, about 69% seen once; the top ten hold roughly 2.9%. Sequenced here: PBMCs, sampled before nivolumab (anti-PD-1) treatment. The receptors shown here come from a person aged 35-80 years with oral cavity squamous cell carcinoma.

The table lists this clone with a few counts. CDR3 amino acids: CASSPGGNYGYTF. CDR3 sequence (DNA): TGCGCCAGCAGCCCAGGGGGAAACTATGGCTACACCTTC. V and J are TRBV10-1 and TRBJ1-2; TRBD1 aligns across 7 bases. This CDR3 is built from 13 residues. The germline V gene encodes CDR1 WNHNN and CDR2 SYGVQD (reference sequence). Trimming at V came to 6 bases and at J to 2 bases, leaving 3 bases not matched to a gene.

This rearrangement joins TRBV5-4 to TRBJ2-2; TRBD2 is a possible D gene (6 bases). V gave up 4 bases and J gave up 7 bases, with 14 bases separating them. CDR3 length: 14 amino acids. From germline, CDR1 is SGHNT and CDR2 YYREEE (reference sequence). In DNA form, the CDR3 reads TGTGCCAGCAGCCCTGGGACTTCGGGCGGGGAGCTGTTTTTT. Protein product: CASSPGTSGGELFF.

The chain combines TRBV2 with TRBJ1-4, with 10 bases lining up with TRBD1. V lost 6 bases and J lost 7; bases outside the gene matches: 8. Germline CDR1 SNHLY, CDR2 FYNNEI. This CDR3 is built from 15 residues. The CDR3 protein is CASRLTGGGGEKLFF. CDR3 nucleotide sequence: TGTGCCAGCAGGTTGACAGGGGGCGGAGGTGAAAAACTGTTTTTT.

Here the CDR3 reads CASSVRQGSDTQYF. The CDR3 DNA sequence: TGTGCCAGCAGCGTAAGACAGGGCTCAGATACGCAGTATTTT. The chain links TRBV9 to TRBJ2-3, with 7 bases lining up with TRBD1. The CDR3 runs to 14 residues. From germline, CDR1 is SGDLS and CDR2 YYNGEE. J gave up 4 bases and V 1 base, and 3 bases lay outside the gene matches.

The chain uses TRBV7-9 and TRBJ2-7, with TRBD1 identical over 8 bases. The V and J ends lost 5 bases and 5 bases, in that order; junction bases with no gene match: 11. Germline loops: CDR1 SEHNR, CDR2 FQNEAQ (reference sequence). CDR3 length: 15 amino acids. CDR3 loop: CASSRSGQGDHEQYF. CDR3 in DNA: TGTGCCAGCAGCCGATCAGGACAGGGCGACCACGAGCAGTACTTC.

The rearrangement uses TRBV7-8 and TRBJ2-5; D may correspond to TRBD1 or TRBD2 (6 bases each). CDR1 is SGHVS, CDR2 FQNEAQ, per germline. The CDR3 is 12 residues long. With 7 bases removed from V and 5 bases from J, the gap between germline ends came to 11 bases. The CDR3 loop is CASIGGRETQYF. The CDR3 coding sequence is TGTGCCAGCATAGGGGGGCGCGAGACCCAGTACTTC.

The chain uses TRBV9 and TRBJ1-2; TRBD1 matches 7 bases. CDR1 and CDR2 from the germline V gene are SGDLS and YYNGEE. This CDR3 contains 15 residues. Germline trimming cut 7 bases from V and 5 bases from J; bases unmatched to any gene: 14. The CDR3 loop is CASLYSTGRQYGYTF. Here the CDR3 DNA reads TGTGCCAGCCTGTACTCGACAGGGCGCCAATATGGCTACACCTTC.

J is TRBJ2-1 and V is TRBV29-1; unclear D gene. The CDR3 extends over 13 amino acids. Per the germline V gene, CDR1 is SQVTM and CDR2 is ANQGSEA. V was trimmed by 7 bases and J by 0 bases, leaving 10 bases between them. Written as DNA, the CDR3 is TGCAGCGCCGAACAGATCTCCTACAATGAGCAGTTCTTC. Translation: CSAEQISYNEQFF.

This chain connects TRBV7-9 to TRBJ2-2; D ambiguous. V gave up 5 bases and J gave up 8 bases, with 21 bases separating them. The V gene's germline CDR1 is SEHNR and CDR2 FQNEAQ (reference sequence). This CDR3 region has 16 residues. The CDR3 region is CASSRPPGQLTGELFF. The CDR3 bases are TGTGCCAGCAGCCGCCCCCCGGGCCAGCTAACGGGGGAGCTGTTTTTT.

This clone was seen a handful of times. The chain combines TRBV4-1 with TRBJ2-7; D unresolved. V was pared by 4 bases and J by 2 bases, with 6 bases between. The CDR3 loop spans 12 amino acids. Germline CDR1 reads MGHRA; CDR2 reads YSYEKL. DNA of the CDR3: TGCGCCAGCAGCCTGTTTCCCTACGAGCAGTACTTC. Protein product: CASSLFPYEQYF.

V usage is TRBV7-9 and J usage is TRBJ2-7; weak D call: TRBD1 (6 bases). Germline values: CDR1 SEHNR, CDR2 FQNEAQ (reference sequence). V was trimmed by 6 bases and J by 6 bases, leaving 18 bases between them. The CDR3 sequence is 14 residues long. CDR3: CASSSELTGLEQYF. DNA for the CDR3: TGTGCCAGCAGTTCGGAACTAACAGGGCTCGAGCAGTACTTC.

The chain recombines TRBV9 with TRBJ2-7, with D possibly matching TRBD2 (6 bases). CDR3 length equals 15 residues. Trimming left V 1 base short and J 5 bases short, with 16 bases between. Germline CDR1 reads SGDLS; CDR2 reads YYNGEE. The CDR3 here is CASSVRGAATHEQYF. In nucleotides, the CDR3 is TGTGCCAGCAGCGTACGCGGGGCCGCTACTCACGAGCAGTACTTC. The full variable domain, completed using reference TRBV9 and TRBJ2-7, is DSGVTQTPKHLITATGQRVTLRCSPRSGDLSVYWYQQSLDQGLQFLIQYYNGEERAKGNILERFSAQQFPDLHSELNLSSLELGDSALYFCASSVRGAATHEQYFGPGTRLTVT.

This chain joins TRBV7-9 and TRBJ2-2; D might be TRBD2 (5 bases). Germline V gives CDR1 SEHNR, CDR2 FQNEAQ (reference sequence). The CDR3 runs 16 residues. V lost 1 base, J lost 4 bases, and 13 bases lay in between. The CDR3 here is CASSLVARGGTGELFF. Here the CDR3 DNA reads TGTGCCAGCAGCTTAGTCGCCAGAGGAGGCACCGGGGAGCTGTTTTTT. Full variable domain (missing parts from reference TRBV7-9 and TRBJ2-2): DTGVSQNPRHKITKRGQNVTFRCDPISEHNRLYWYRQTLGQGPEFLTYFQNEAQLEKSRLLSDRFSAERPKGSFSTLEIQRTEQGDSAMYLCASSLVARGGTGELFFGEGSRLTVL.

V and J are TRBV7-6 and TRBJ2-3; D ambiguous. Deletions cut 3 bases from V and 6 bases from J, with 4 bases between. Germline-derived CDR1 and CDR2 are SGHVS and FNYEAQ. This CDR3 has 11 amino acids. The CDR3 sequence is CASSFQDTQYF. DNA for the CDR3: TGTGCCAGCAGCTTCCAGGATACGCAGTATTTT. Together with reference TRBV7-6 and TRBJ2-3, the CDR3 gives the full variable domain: GAGVSQSPRYKVTKRGQDVALRCDPISGHVSLYWYRQALGQGPEFLTYFNYEAQQDKSGLPNDRFSAERPEGSISTLTIQRTEQRDSAMYRCASSFQDTQYFGPGTRLTVL.

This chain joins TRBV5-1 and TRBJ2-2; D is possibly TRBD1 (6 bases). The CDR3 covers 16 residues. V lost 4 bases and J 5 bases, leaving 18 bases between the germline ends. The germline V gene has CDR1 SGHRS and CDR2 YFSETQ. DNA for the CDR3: TGCGCCAGCAGCGTAAGACAGGCGGACTCTACCGGGGAGCTGTTTTTT. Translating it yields CASSVRQADSTGELFF.

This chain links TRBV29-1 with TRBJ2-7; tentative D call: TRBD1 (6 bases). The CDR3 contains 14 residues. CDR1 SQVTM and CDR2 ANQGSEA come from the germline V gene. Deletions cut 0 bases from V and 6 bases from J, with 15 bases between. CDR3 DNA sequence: TGCAGCGTTGAAGAGATGGGACATAGTGGCGAGCAGTACTTC. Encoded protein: CSVEEMGHSGEQYF.

CDR3 coding DNA: TGTGCCAGCAGCGACACAGGGATGTCACCTGAAGCTTTCTTT. The encoded protein is CASSDTGMSPEAFF. The V call is TRBV7-9, the J call TRBJ1-1, with D possibly TRBD1 on 6 matching bases. The CDR3 has 14 residues. V was shortened by 5 bases and J by 6 bases, with 16 bases between the two germline ends. Per germline, CDR1 SEHNR and CDR2 FQNEAQ (reference sequence).